This TCR beta chain originates from a study of CD8 T cell repertoires and HIV-1 epitope variants. About the study: Control wells had CMV/EBV/flu peptides, negative Ebola AY9, or no peptide. Enriched T cells were co-cultured with equal numbers of autologous T cell-negative antigen-presenting cells.

This CDR3 has 13 residues. Germline loops: CDR1 SGDLS, CDR2 YYNGEE. V gave up 2 bases and J gave up 3 bases, with 8 bases separating them. As for this clone: The antigen is undetermined.

Study-wide results and caveats: Only beta chains were identified, marking proliferation to antigen, not function. Nef KF9 drew five clonotypes and HW9 one, without TAALDMSHF responses.

Using immunoSEQ multiplex PCR, the repertoire was profiled, and TCRdb retains in-frame clones only, with some absent. The data show approximately 5,300 clones, with approximately 70% seen just once and approximately 47% held by the top ten. Sequenced sample: cultured CD8+ T cells derived from PBMCs. This sequence originates from a male donor with HIV. V usage is TRBV9 and J usage is TRBJ1-2; no definite D call. CDR3 loop: CASSVTVDYGYTF. The CDR3 region has the DNA TGTGCCAGCAGCGTTACAGTGGACTATGGCTACACCTTC.